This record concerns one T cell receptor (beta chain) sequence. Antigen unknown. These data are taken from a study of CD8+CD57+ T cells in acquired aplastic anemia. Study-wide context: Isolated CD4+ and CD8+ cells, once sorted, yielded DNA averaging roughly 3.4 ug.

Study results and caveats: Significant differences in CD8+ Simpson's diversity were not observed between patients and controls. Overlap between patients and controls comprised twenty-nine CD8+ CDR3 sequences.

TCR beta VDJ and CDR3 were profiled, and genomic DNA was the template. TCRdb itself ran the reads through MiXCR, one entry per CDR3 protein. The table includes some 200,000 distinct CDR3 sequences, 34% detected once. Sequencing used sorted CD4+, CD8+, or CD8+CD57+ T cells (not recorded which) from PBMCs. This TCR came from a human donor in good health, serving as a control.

CDR3 bases: TGTGCCAGCAGTTTGGGACAGGGGAATAGCAATCAGCCCCAGCATTTT. Its translation: CASSLGQGNSNQPQHF. V is TRBV2 and J is TRBJ1-5, with 10 nucleotides matching TRBD1. The CDR3 has 16 amino acids. Trimming cost V 5 bases and J 0 bases; bases outside gene matches: 4. CDR1 and CDR2 (germline): SNHLY, FYNNEI.